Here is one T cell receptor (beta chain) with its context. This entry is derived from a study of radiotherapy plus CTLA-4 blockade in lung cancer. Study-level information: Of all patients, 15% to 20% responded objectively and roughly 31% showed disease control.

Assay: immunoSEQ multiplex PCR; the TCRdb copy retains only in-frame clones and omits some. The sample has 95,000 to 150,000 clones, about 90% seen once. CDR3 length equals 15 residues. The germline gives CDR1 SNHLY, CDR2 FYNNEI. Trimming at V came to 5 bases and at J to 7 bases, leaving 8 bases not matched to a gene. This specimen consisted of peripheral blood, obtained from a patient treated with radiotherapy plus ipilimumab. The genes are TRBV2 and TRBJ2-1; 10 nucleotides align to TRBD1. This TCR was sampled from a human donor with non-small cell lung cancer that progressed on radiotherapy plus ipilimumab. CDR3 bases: TGTGCCAGCAGTAAGAGTGGGACAGGGGAGAATGAGCAGTTCTTC. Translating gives CASSKSGTGENEQFF.